Each of the 5 T cell receptor beta chains below was sequenced from the same sample in a study of shared clonotypes between healthy human individuals. Sequenced by immunoSEQ multiplex PCR; TCRdb stores in-frame clones only, minus some. The sample shows approximately 2,300,000 clones, roughly 92% of them seen only once. Sequencing input: naive CD4+ T cells from PBMCs. Subset given: CD45RA+ positively selected. The origin of the receptors is a man aged 18 to 30 in good health. Some clones in this sample may be carry-over from other donors' samples.

The chain links TRBV7-9 to TRBJ2-7, with TRBD2 matching 11 bases. J was trimmed by 3 bases and V by 5 bases; bases with no gene match: 3. The CDR3 length is 14 residues. Germline V gives CDR1 SEHNR, CDR2 FQNEAQ (reference sequence). The CDR3 loop is CASSDGTSGYEQYF. The CDR3 DNA reads TGTGCCAGCAGCGACGGGACTAGCGGCTACGAGCAGTACTTC.

This chain connects TRBV7-3 to TRBJ2-5; 8 nucleotides agree with TRBD2. This CDR3 has 16 amino acids. Germline-derived CDR1 and CDR2 are SGHTA and FQGTGA. V gave up 5 bases and J gave up 2 bases; unmatched junction bases: 10. The CDR3 DNA reads TGTGCCAGCAGCCCCGGCGGAAGCGGGAGACAAGAGACCCAGTACTTC. This codes for CASSPGGSGRQETQYF.

The rearrangement uses TRBV30 and TRBJ2-2; D unclear. Trimming left V 4 bases short and J 1 base short, with 7 bases between. Germline values: CDR1 GTSNPN, CDR2 SVGIG (reference sequence). This CDR3 is built from 13 residues. CDR3 protein: CAWIDGNTGELFF. The DNA of the CDR3 is TGTGCCTGGATTGACGGGAACACCGGGGAGCTGTTTTTT.

V and J are TRBV9 and TRBJ2-5; 9 nucleotides line up with TRBD2. V lost 0 bases to trimming and J lost 4 bases; unmatched junction nucleotides: 7. This CDR3 spans 16 amino acids. Germline loops: CDR1 SGDLS, CDR2 YYNGEE. This CDR3 is CASSVVAGGIVETQYF. CDR3 nucleotides: TGTGCCAGCAGCGTAGTGGCGGGAGGGATCGTAGAGACCCAGTACTTC. Using reference TRBV9 and TRBJ2-5 for the parts outside the CDR3, the full variable domain is DSGVTQTPKHLITATGQRVTLRCSPRSGDLSVYWYQQSLDQGLQFLIQYYNGEERAKGNILERFSAQQFPDLHSELNLSSLELGDSALYFCASSVVAGGIVETQYFGPGTRLLVL.

In DNA form, the CDR3 reads TGTGCCACCGGAAGAGGACAGGTCGACGAGCAGTACTTC. Protein sequence: CATGRGQVDEQYF. The rearrangement links TRBV6-6 to TRBJ2-7, with 7 bases lining up with TRBD1. V shed 10 bases, J shed 5 bases, and the junction held 11 bases outside the gene matches. This CDR3 is 13 amino acids long. Germline V gene data show CDR1 as MNHNY and CDR2 as SVGAGI (reference sequence).